This T cell receptor (beta chain) was identified during a study of T-cell reconstitution after alpha-beta-depleted transplantation in children. Preparation of the TCRbeta library used unique molecular identifiers. TCRdb reanalysed the PCR reads using MiXCR and keeps one entry per CDR3 protein. This table holds 200,000 to 300,000 distinct CDR3 sequences, 12% found once. Germline lookup yields CDR1 MNHEY and CDR2 SMNVEV (reference sequence). J was trimmed by 8 bases and V by 5 bases; bases with no gene match: 11. There are 14 residues in the CDR3. This clonotype was seen only once. A much larger clone differs from this one at a single base, so this may be a read error.

This clonotype was sampled from a human donor who donated a stem cell graft to a child with acute lymphoblastic leukemia. V and J are TRBV27 and TRBJ1-2, with 7 bases aligning to TRBD1. The source was PBMCs from the stem cell graft donor, collected from the stem cell graft. The CDR3 sequence: CASSAWDSRYGYTF. CDR3 bases: TGTGCCAGCAGTGCGTGGGACAGTAGATACGGCTACACCTTC.